This T cell receptor beta chain was captured in a study of cytomegalovirus exposure and HLA in healthy donors. Notes on the study in general: The authors excluded some V segments, including TRBV6-2 and TRBV6-3, as indistinguishable.

Germline loops: CDR1 SGHVS, CDR2 FNYEAQ. There are 13 residues in the CDR3. The V and J ends lost 2 bases and 1 base respectively, with 5 bases between them. The PCR contained 60 Vbeta and 13 Jbeta primers. How the authors handled the data: Later reanalysis found 80 million or so unique TCR beta chains, roughly 10 million of them shared. Clones were sequenced by immunoSEQ multiplex PCR, and TCRdb holds only the in-frame ones, with some missing. D and trimming come from the DNA, and the V and J calls and clone size come from that table. This sample's table reports under 40,000 clones. A remark on this clone: Its antigen is not known.

The chain couples TRBV7-6 to TRBJ1-1; D call uncertain. The TCR sequence derives from a female donor in good health and CMV-seronegative. The specimen was PBMCs. Here the CDR3 DNA reads TGTGCCAGCAGCTTACAGGAGAACACTGAAGCTTTCTTT. Translation: CASSLQENTEAFF.